What follows are 14 T cell receptor beta chains derived from one specimen sequenced in a study of shared clonotypes between healthy human individuals. As defined, naive CD8 cells were CD45RO-negative and positively selected for CCR7, with terminally differentiated effector memory CD45RA+ cells excluded. Sequencing used immunoSEQ multiplex PCR; TCRdb keeps in-frame clones, though not all of them. Here the sample spans a few million clones, around 93% being singletons. Material for sequencing was naive CD8+ T cells from PBMCs. The receptors stem from a man aged 18 to 29 in good health. Some clones in this sample may be carry-over from other donors' samples.

J is TRBJ2-5 and V is TRBV27, with TRBD2 matching 11 bases. V gave up 11 bases and J gave up 5 bases; unmatched junction bases: 16. CDR1 is MNHEY, CDR2 SMNVEV, per germline (reference sequence). This CDR3 has 16 amino acids. CDR3 sequence: CAGPLIAGGPRETQYF. The CDR3 region has the DNA TGTGCCGGACCATTAATAGCGGGAGGGCCTCGGGAGACCCAGTACTTC.

V is TRBV7-9 and J is TRBJ2-7; tentatively, D is TRBD2 (6 bases). Trimming removed 5 bases from V and 5 bases from J, with 13 bases in between. The V gene's germline CDR1 is SEHNR and CDR2 FQNEAQ (reference sequence). The length of the CDR3 is 13 residues. CDR3 residues: CASSGGPGDEQYF. The CDR3 DNA reads as TGTGCCAGCAGCGGAGGGCCGGGCGACGAGCAGTACTTC.

This sequence joins TRBV27 and TRBJ2-1; weak D call: TRBD2 (6 bases). Germline CDR1 MNHEY, CDR2 SMNVEV (reference sequence). CDR3 length equals 15 residues. Trimming left V 5 bases short and J 2 bases short, with 13 bases between. CDR3 sequence: CASSKGLGPYNEQFF. The CDR3 DNA follows: TGTGCCAGCAGTAAGGGACTCGGACCCTACAATGAGCAGTTCTTC.

The V call is TRBV7-6, the J call TRBJ2-2; 12 bases agree with TRBD2. Looked up from germline, CDR1 is SGHVS and CDR2 is FNYEAQ. Trimming cost V 6 bases and J 4 bases; bases outside gene matches: 6. CDR3 size: 16 residues. CDR3 in amino acids: CASRSRLAGVTGELFF. In DNA, the CDR3 is TGTGCCAGCAGGTCCCGACTAGCGGGAGTCACCGGGGAGCTGTTTTTT.

The chain joins TRBV28 to TRBJ1-4; unclear D gene. The germline V and J ends were trimmed by 3 bases and 0 bases, with 11 bases remaining between them. This CDR3 spans 16 amino acids. The germline V gene has CDR1 MDHEN and CDR2 SYDVKM. The CDR3 protein is CASSFYTAATNEKLFF. The CDR3 nucleotides are TGTGCCAGCAGTTTCTATACGGCTGCAACTAATGAAAAACTGTTTTTT.

V gene TRBV27 combines with J gene TRBJ2-3; 8 bases align to TRBD2. Germline V CDR1 and CDR2: MNHEY, SMNVEV (reference sequence). V lost 4 bases and J lost 0; bases outside the gene matches: 3. The CDR3 length is 15 residues. The CDR3 protein is CASSWASGSTDTQYF. CDR3 nucleotides: TGTGCCAGCAGTTGGGCTAGCGGGAGCACAGATACGCAGTATTTT.

This rearrangement joins TRBV7-9 to TRBJ1-2; TRBD1 agrees at 8 bases. The junction had 8 bases not matched to a gene; V was cut back by 5 bases and J by 3 bases. The CDR3 runs to 15 residues. Germline-derived CDR1 and CDR2 are SEHNR and FQNEAQ (reference sequence). The CDR3 DNA is TGTGCCAGCAGCGGCAGGGGGCATAGGGACTATGGCTACACCTTC. Encoded protein: CASSGRGHRDYGYTF.

This clone was seen once. V is TRBV7-2 and J is TRBJ2-7, with D possibly TRBD2 on 5 matching bases. The CDR3 is made up of 14 amino acids. Between the trimmed V and J ends, which lost 1 base and 7 bases, there was a span of 14 bases. Germline V CDR1 and CDR2: SGHTA, FQGNSA. The CDR3 region is CASSLVFVPGEQYF. The CDR3 DNA follows: TGTGCCAGCAGCTTAGTTTTCGTCCCGGGAGAGCAGTACTTC.

About this clone: The same CDR3 also results from other DNA sequences found in this sample. The rearrangement uses TRBV11-2 and TRBJ2-7; tentative D call: TRBD2 (6 bases). The CDR3 has 14 amino acids. The V and J ends lost 2 bases and 3 bases respectively, with 11 bases between them. CDR1 and CDR2 (germline): SGHAT, FQNNGV. CDR3 loop: CASSLLVGGYEQYF. CDR3 nucleotide sequence: TGTGCCAGCAGCTTACTGGTGGGAGGCTACGAGCAGTACTTC.

This chain joins TRBV28 and TRBJ1-5; D may be TRBD1 (5 bases). The CDR3 has 15 residues. V lost 1 base and J 5 bases, leaving 12 bases between the germline ends. CDR1 and CDR2 from the germline V gene are MDHEN and SYDVKM. CDR3 sequence reads: CASSLYLRGDQPQHF. CDR3 sequence (DNA): TGTGCCAGCAGTTTATATCTTCGGGGGGATCAGCCCCAGCATTTT.

This chain uses TRBV2 with TRBJ1-1; 8 bases map to TRBD1. CDR1 and CDR2 from the germline V gene are SNHLY and FYNNEI. The CDR3 runs 15 residues. Trimming cost V 6 bases and J 2 bases; bases outside gene matches: 8. For the CDR3, the DNA is TGTGCCAGCAGGGAGGACAGGGAGCTAAACACTGAAGCTTTCTTT. Protein sequence: CASREDRELNTEAFF.

The V gene is TRBV19, the J gene TRBJ1-5; 7 bases align to TRBD1. The CDR3 totals 15 residues. V trimming: 2 bases; J trimming: 7 bases; junction bases outside the gene matches: 8. Germline loops: CDR1 LNHDA, CDR2 SQIVND (reference sequence). Written as DNA, the CDR3 is TGTGCCAGTAGTATACAGGGGCAGGGGGAACAGCCCCAGCATTTT. It codes for CASSIQGQGEQPQHF.

This clone has a count of ten or more. The chain's CDR3 is CASSEGQGSYNEQFF. CDR3 in DNA: TGTGCCAGCAGTGAGGGACAGGGCTCCTACAATGAGCAGTTCTTC. The rearrangement links TRBV6-1 to TRBJ2-1, with 9 bases that match TRBD1. With 3 bases clipped from V and 0 bases from J, the junction kept 0 bases outside the gene matches. The CDR3 runs 15 residues. Germline CDR1 and CDR2: MNHNS and SASEGT.

The chain combines TRBV2 with TRBJ2-1, with TRBD2 matching 11 bases. The germline CDR1 and CDR2 sequences are SNHLY and FYNNEI. J gave up 8 bases and V 5 bases, and 11 bases lay outside the gene matches. The CDR3 length is 16 residues. The CDR3 protein is CASSRITSGSLHEQFF. The CDR3 coding sequence is TGTGCCAGCAGTAGGATCACTAGCGGGAGTTTACATGAGCAGTTCTTC.